The 6 T cell receptor beta chains below all came from one sample that was sequenced in a study of T cell responses to AZD1222 COVID-19 vaccine. Generated by immunoSEQ multiplex PCR, the TCRdb table keeps only in-frame clones and is missing some. The sample carries 240,000 or so clones, 85% to 95% recorded once. The sample in question was peripheral blood, obtained on day 0 of AZD1222 vaccination. The source is an adult in good health.

The gene calls are TRBV7-3 and TRBJ2-5; D is perhaps TRBD2 (5 bases). Between the trimmed V and J ends, which lost 5 bases and 4 bases, there was a span of 17 bases. Germline V gene data show CDR1 as SGHTA and CDR2 as FQGTGA. The CDR3 is 15 residues long. The DNA for the CDR3 is TGTGCCAGCAGCCCTCGCCCAGGCGGGTTAGAGACCCAGTACTTC. It encodes CASSPRPGGLETQYF.

The gene calls are TRBV29-1 and TRBJ1-2; unclear D gene. The CDR3 totals 11 residues. The V gene lost 7 bases and the J gene lost 5 bases, with 11 bases spanning the gap. Per the germline V gene, CDR1 is SQVTM and CDR2 is ANQGSEA. CDR3 amino acids: CSAGDFYGYTF. CDR3 nucleotide sequence: TGCAGCGCCGGCGATTTTTATGGCTACACCTTC.

This clone was seen once. J is TRBJ2-7 and V is TRBV11-2, with no clear D. Trimming left V 0 bases short and J 3 bases short, with 6 bases between. The CDR3 is made up of 13 amino acids. CDR1 and CDR2 (germline): SGHAT, FQNNGV. CDR3 DNA sequence: TGTGCCAGCAGCTTAGAACAGTTCTACGAGCAGTACTTC. The encoded protein is CASSLEQFYEQYF.

The chain couples TRBV28 to TRBJ2-1, with D possibly TRBD2 on 5 matching bases. Looked up from germline, CDR1 is MDHEN and CDR2 is SYDVKM. With 8 bases removed from V and 0 bases from J, the gap between germline ends came to 8 bases. CDR3 length equals 13 residues. The CDR3, as DNA: TGTGCCAGCCATAGCGCCTCCTACAATGAGCAGTTCTTC. This gives the protein CASHSASYNEQFF. Using reference TRBV28 and TRBJ2-1 for the parts outside the CDR3, the full variable domain is DVKVTQSSRYLVKRTGEKVFLECVQDMDHENMFWYRQDPGLGLRLIYFSYDVKMKEKGDIPEGYSVSREKKERFSLILESASTNQTSMYLCASHSASYNEQFFGPGTRLTVL.

This clone was counted a few times. This chain uses TRBV2 with TRBJ1-5, with TRBD1 identical over 7 bases. Trimming took 6 bases from V and 4 from J; bases not matched to a gene: 12. Germline lookup yields CDR1 SNHLY and CDR2 FYNNEI. The CDR3 length is 16 residues. CDR3 sequence: CASRGLTDRANQPQHF. In DNA, the CDR3 is TGTGCCAGCAGGGGACTAACCGACAGGGCTAATCAGCCCCAGCATTTT.

The V call is TRBV5-8, the J call TRBJ2-5; possible D gene TRBD1, 5 bases. This CDR3 is 15 amino acids long. Germline loops: CDR1 SGHTS, CDR2 YDEGEE. V was trimmed by 4 bases and J by 4 bases, leaving 17 bases between them. DNA for the CDR3: TGTGCCAGCAGCCAGATAGGGGTCATCGGAGAGACCCAGTACTTC. Translating gives CASSQIGVIGETQYF.